A single sample is the source of the 26 T cell receptor beta chains below, sequenced in a study of blood T cell repertoires in COVID-19. Sequencing used immunoSEQ multiplex PCR; TCRdb keeps in-frame clones, though not all of them. The top ten hold around 4% of the sample, which has 50,000 to 55,000 clones, more than 75% seen once. Sequencing was performed on peripheral blood. These receptors came from a man in his fifties or sixties with acute or convalescent COVID-19.

The chain uses TRBV5-4 and TRBJ1-2, with TRBD1 matching over 7 bases. The germline V gene has CDR1 SGHNT and CDR2 YYREEE (reference sequence). The trim removed 2 bases at V and 0 bases at J, leaving 1 base unmatched. There are 14 residues in the CDR3. CDR3 region: CASSFDRANYGYTF. The CDR3 nucleotides are TGTGCCAGCAGCTTCGACAGGGCTAACTATGGCTACACCTTC.

This clone was seen just once. The V gene is TRBV27, the J gene TRBJ2-7, with 10 bases lining up with TRBD2. CDR3 size: 15 residues. CDR1 MNHEY and CDR2 SMNVEV come from the germline V gene (reference sequence). Trimming at V came to 4 bases and at J to 4 bases, leaving 7 bases not matched to a gene. For the CDR3, the DNA is TGTGCCAGCAGTTCCCTACTAGCGGGAATGTACGAGCAGTACTTC. It codes for CASSSLLAGMYEQYF.

The V and J genes are TRBV30 and TRBJ1-4; possibly TRBD1 for D (6 bases). V was shortened by 5 bases and J by 8 bases, with 21 bases between the two germline ends. The CDR3 contains 15 residues. Looked up from germline, CDR1 is GTSNPN and CDR2 is SVGIG (reference sequence). The CDR3 DNA follows: TGTGCCTGGGGACGGGGGGGGCAAAGGGGCGAAAAACTGTTTTTT. Its translation is CAWGRGGQRGEKLFF.

The chain couples TRBV19 to TRBJ2-1, with TRBD2 matching 11 bases. The ends lost 3 bases at V and 7 bases at J; junction bases unmatched: 11. The CDR3 loop spans 17 amino acids. Germline CDR1 and CDR2: LNHDA and SQIVND (reference sequence). The CDR3 DNA sequence: TGTGCCAGTAGTATTTATGGTAAGACTAGCGGGAAGAATGAGCAGTTCTTC. This sequence encodes CASSIYGKTSGKNEQFF.

The chain uses TRBV5-1 and TRBJ1-3; 8 nucleotides align to TRBD1. The germline V gene encodes CDR1 SGHRS and CDR2 YFSETQ. V was clipped by 1 base and J by 1 base; unmatched bases: 4. This CDR3 region has 16 residues. The CDR3 DNA is TGCGCCAGCAGCTTGCAGGGACAGGCATCTGGAAACACCATATATTTT. It is translated as CASSLQGQASGNTIYF.

This chain uses TRBV6-5 with TRBJ1-1, with D possibly TRBD1 on 6 matching bases. The germline CDR1 and CDR2 sequences are MNHEY and SVGAGI. The V gene lost 6 bases and the J gene lost 2 bases, with 13 bases spanning the gap. This CDR3 contains 14 residues. CDR3 region: CASSRGHLNTEAFF. In DNA, the CDR3 is TGTGCCAGCAGCCGGGGACATCTAAACACTGAAGCTTTCTTT.

The V gene is TRBV10-3, the J gene TRBJ1-3; D is possibly TRBD1 (5 bases). There are 14 residues in the CDR3. V was trimmed by 2 bases and J by 0 bases, leaving 5 bases between them. Germline CDR1 ENHRY, CDR2 SYGVKD. The CDR3 sequence: CAISEDSSGNTIYF. The CDR3 DNA follows: TGTGCCATCAGTGAGGACAGCTCTGGAAACACCATATATTTT.

This clone came up a few times. This chain links TRBV3-1 (or the pseudogene TRBV3-2) with TRBJ1-5, with D possibly TRBD1 on 5 matching bases. The germline V and J ends were trimmed by 6 bases and 7 bases, with 16 bases remaining between them. The CDR3 consists of 14 residues. CDR1 is LGHDT, CDR2 YNNKEL, per germline (reference sequence). The CDR3 region has the DNA TGTGCCAGCAGTAGCGGGACGTATGACCAGCCCCAGCATTTT. It yields the protein CASSSGTYDQPQHF.

V and J are TRBV19 and TRBJ2-1, with 9 bases aligning to TRBD2. Germline CDR1 is LNHDA and CDR2 is SQIVND (reference sequence). Unmatched junction bases numbered 9, after V lost 0 bases and J lost 3 bases. The CDR3 has 18 residues. CDR3 in DNA: TGTGCCAGTAGTATAGATCTTAGCGGGAGTCTGGGCTACAATGAGCAGTTCTTC. Protein: CASSIDLSGSLGYNEQFF.

This chain links TRBV6-5 with TRBJ1-6, with D perhaps TRBD1 (5 bases). V lost 3 bases to trimming and J lost 0 bases, with 9 bases between them. The germline gives CDR1 MNHEY, CDR2 SVGAGI. The CDR3 sequence is 16 residues long. The CDR3: CASSYQGDSYNSPLHF. The CDR3 DNA reads as TGTGCCAGCAGTTATCAAGGGGACTCCTATAATTCACCCCTCCACTTT.

The gene calls are TRBV30 and TRBJ1-2, with a tentative D call TRBD1 (6 bases). Germline-derived CDR1 and CDR2 are GTSNPN and SVGIG (reference sequence). The CDR3 consists of 16 residues. The V end was cut by 2 bases, the J end by 4 bases, with 20 bases between. The CDR3 here is CAWSKRYHRDPYGYTF. For the CDR3, the DNA is TGTGCCTGGAGTAAACGCTACCACAGGGATCCCTATGGCTACACCTTC.

V gene TRBV6-1 combines with J gene TRBJ2-7; a weak D match, TRBD1 (6 bases). V gave up 3 bases and J gave up 4 bases, with 10 bases separating them. The V gene's germline CDR1 is MNHNS and CDR2 SASEGT. This CDR3 region has 13 residues. The CDR3 here is CASSDAGVYEQYF. CDR3 sequence (DNA): TGTGCCAGCAGTGATGCAGGGGTATACGAGCAGTACTTC.

The chain combines TRBV7-9 with TRBJ2-5, with D hard to call. This CDR3 is 13 amino acids long. From germline, CDR1 is SEHNR and CDR2 FQNEAQ (reference sequence). The V end was cut by 2 bases, the J end by 3 bases, with 7 bases between. The DNA for the CDR3 is TGTGCCAGCAGCTTACCCCCCAAAGAGACCCAGTACTTC. Its translation is CASSLPPKETQYF.

This chain links TRBV18 with TRBJ1-4, with 11 bases identical to TRBD1. CDR1 is KGHSH, CDR2 LQKENI, per germline. Trimming removed 4 bases from V and 5 bases from J; junction bases left unmatched: 0. The CDR3 loop spans 14 amino acids. This CDR3 reads CASSRDRGNEKLFF. CDR3 nucleotide sequence: TGTGCCAGCTCACGGGACAGGGGGAATGAAAAACTGTTTTTT.

This chain connects TRBV4-1 to TRBJ2-5; 8 bases map to TRBD1. There are 15 residues in the CDR3. Germline-derived CDR1 and CDR2 are MGHRA and YSYEKL. The trim removed 0 bases at V and 3 bases at J, leaving 3 bases unmatched. The CDR3 region has the DNA TGCGCCAGCAGCCAAGAAGTGACAGGGGAAGAGACCCAGTACTTC. Protein: CASSQEVTGEETQYF.

This sequence joins TRBV18 and TRBJ2-2; a possible D gene is TRBD2 (6 bases). CDR1 is KGHSH, CDR2 LQKENI, per germline. This CDR3 contains 15 residues. V lost 3 bases, J lost 7 bases, and 15 bases lay in between. The CDR3 region is CASSPDAGKVGELFF. DNA for the CDR3: TGTGCCAGCTCACCTGATGCGGGAAAAGTCGGGGAGCTGTTTTTT.

This clone was seen a single time. This sequence joins TRBV9 and TRBJ1-2; D uncertain. V was clipped by 4 bases and J by 4 bases, with 14 bases between them. This CDR3 is 14 amino acids long. CDR1 and CDR2 from the germline V gene are SGDLS and YYNGEE. The CDR3 spells CASSKSFSAYGYTF. The CDR3, as DNA: TGTGCCAGCAGCAAATCGTTTAGCGCCTATGGCTACACCTTC.

This rearrangement joins TRBV10-2 to TRBJ1-5; 8 positions agree with TRBD1. Per germline, CDR1 WSHSY and CDR2 SAAADI. The CDR3 length is 14 residues. V lost 6 bases, J lost 5 bases, and 6 bases stayed unmatched. CDR3 loop: CASSETGAHQPQHF. The CDR3 DNA follows: TGCGCCAGCAGCGAGACAGGGGCGCATCAGCCCCAGCATTTT.

This chain uses TRBV18 with TRBJ2-7, with TRBD1 as a possible D gene (6 bases). Germline CDR1 and CDR2: KGHSH and LQKENI. The length of the CDR3 is 15 residues. V lost 2 bases, J lost 3 bases, and 14 bases lay in between. The CDR3 DNA reads TGTGCCAGCTCACCAGGGAACAGGGTCGGCTACGAGCAGTACTTC. The encoded protein is CASSPGNRVGYEQYF.

The chain joins TRBV6-5 to TRBJ2-7; the D is unclear. There are 15 residues in the CDR3. Germline V gives CDR1 MNHEY, CDR2 SVGAGI. Between the trimmed V and J ends, which lost 9 bases and 3 bases, there was a span of 21 bases. The CDR3 loop is CASSETLQAVYEQYF. The CDR3 DNA reads TGTGCCAGTTCCGAGACGTTGCAGGCCGTCTACGAGCAGTACTTC.

The chain recombines TRBV19 with TRBJ2-1; a weak D match, TRBD2 (5 bases). CDR1 LNHDA and CDR2 SQIVND come from the germline V gene (reference sequence). The CDR3 has 15 amino acids. V was cut by 6 bases and J by 0 bases, with 12 bases left in between. The DNA for the CDR3 is TGTGCCAGTAGGGACTTACTTTTCTCCTACAATGAGCAGTTCTTC. Translating gives CASRDLLFSYNEQFF.

The V call is TRBV3-1 (or the pseudogene TRBV3-2), the J call TRBJ2-5; 7 bases line up with TRBD1. V lost 1 base and J lost 3; bases outside the gene matches: 2. The CDR3 loop spans 14 amino acids. Germline V lookup: CDR1 LGHDT, CDR2 YNNKEL (reference sequence). The CDR3 region has the DNA TGTGCCAGCAGCCAAGGACAGGGCAAAGAGACCCAGTACTTC. It translates to CASSQGQGKETQYF.

The CDR3: CASSPGRGEQFF. DNA for the CDR3: TGTGCCAGCTCACCGGGGAGGGGTGAGCAGTTCTTC. This chain links TRBV18 with TRBJ2-1, with TRBD2 identical over 7 bases. The CDR3 is 12 residues long. CDR1 KGHSH and CDR2 LQKENI come from the germline V gene. The V segment lost 3 bases and the J segment 9 bases; nucleotides outside the gene matches: 2.

This clone was found once. The CDR3: CASSTGPGGTQYF. As DNA, the CDR3 is TGTGCCAGTAGTACGGGACCTGGGGGGACGCAGTATTTT. V usage is TRBV19 and J usage is TRBJ2-3; possible D gene TRBD2, 6 bases. The V end was cut by 4 bases, the J end by 9 bases, with 14 bases between. Germline lookup yields CDR1 LNHDA and CDR2 SQIVND (reference sequence). The CDR3 covers 13 residues.

The chain carries TRBV2 and TRBJ1-3, with TRBD1 identical over 7 bases. The CDR3 has 15 amino acids. V was pared by 6 bases and J by 0 bases, with 5 bases of the junction left unmatched. CDR1 is SNHLY and CDR2 is FYNNEI in the germline V gene. The CDR3 region has the DNA TGTGCCAGCAGGGAACAGGGGCTCTCTGGAAACACCATATATTTT. Protein product: CASREQGLSGNTIYF. Combining the CDR3 with reference TRBV2 and TRBJ1-3 gives the whole variable domain EPEVTQTPSHQVTQMGQEVILRCVPISNHLYFYWYRQILGQKVEFLVSFYNNEISEKSEIFDDQFSVERPDGSNFTLKIRSTKLEDSAMYFCASREQGLSGNTIYFGEGSWLTVV.

The chain combines TRBV30 with TRBJ2-1, with 15 bases matching TRBD2. CDR1 and CDR2 (germline): GTSNPN, SVGIG (reference sequence). Trimming took 3 bases from V and 8 from J; bases not matched to a gene: 5. The CDR3 sequence is 15 residues long. CDR3 amino acids: CAWSGLAGGLYEQFF. In DNA form, the CDR3 reads TGTGCCTGGAGCGGACTAGCGGGAGGGTTGTATGAGCAGTTCTTC.